Presented here are 24 T cell receptor beta chains from one specimen sequenced in a study of T-cell memory formation after mild COVID-19. TCRdb recomputed calls from the 5' RACE reads with MiXCR, one row per CDR3 protein. The sample lists about 340,000 distinct CDR3 sequences, under 15% occurring once. The material sequenced was PBMCs or a T cell subset sorted from them (not recorded which). These receptors came from a man younger than 30 who had mild COVID-19 (a few samples of this study predate the infection). Cell type and time point are not known.

V is TRBV10-3 and J is TRBJ2-7, with 7 bases aligning to TRBD1. The CDR3 covers 14 residues. Germline values: CDR1 ENHRY, CDR2 SYGVKD. Trimming cost V 0 bases and J 3 bases; bases outside gene matches: 2. For the CDR3, the DNA is TGTGCCATCAGTGAGTCCTACAGGGGCTACGAGCAGTACGTC. The encoded protein is CAISESYRGYEQYV.

This clonotype has at least ten counts. The CDR3 here is CATTPFGNPETQYF. For the CDR3, the DNA is TGCGCCACCACCCCCTTCGGGAATCCAGAGACCCAGTACTTC. The chain employs TRBV5-1 and TRBJ2-5, with D tentatively TRBD2 (5 bases). Germline CDR1 is SGHRS and CDR2 is YFSETQ. The ends were cut back, 9 bases at V and 4 bases at J, with 19 bases in the middle. The CDR3 has 14 amino acids.

V and J are TRBV5-5 and TRBJ1-2; D remains unclear. V lost 0 bases, J lost 11 bases, and 11 bases lay in between. The CDR3 covers 12 residues. Looked up from germline, CDR1 is SGHKS and CDR2 is YYEKEE (reference sequence). Here the CDR3 reads CASSLVGSLYTF. The CDR3 DNA reads TGTGCCAGCAGCTTGGTAGGCAGTCTTTACACCTTC.

This clonotype was seen a handful of times. The chain employs TRBV7-8 and TRBJ2-2; 7 nucleotides agree with TRBD2. V trimming: 1 base; J trimming: 1 base; junction bases outside the gene matches: 0. Germline lookup yields CDR1 SGHVS and CDR2 FQNEAQ. This CDR3 is 15 amino acids long. The CDR3: CASSLGGGNTGELFF. The CDR3 bases are TGTGCCAGCAGCTTAGGGGGGGGGAACACCGGGGAGCTGTTTTTT. Full variable domain (missing parts from reference TRBV7-8 and TRBJ2-2): GAGVSQSPRYKVAKRGQDVALRCDPISGHVSLFWYQQALGQGPEFLTYFQNEAQLDKSGLPSDRFFAERPEGSVSTLKIQRTQQEDSAVYLCASSLGGGNTGELFFGEGSRLTVL.

The chain couples TRBV2 to TRBJ1-5, with TRBD1 matching over 10 bases. Germline loops: CDR1 SNHLY, CDR2 FYNNEI. Trimming cost V 6 bases and J 7 bases; bases outside gene matches: 6. The CDR3 length is 14 residues. CDR3 bases: TGTGCCAGCAGGCAGGGACAGGGGATACAGCCCCAGCATTTT. Protein product: CASRQGQGIQPQHF.

This clonotype was counted between two and nine times. The chain employs TRBV12-3 or TRBV12-4 and TRBJ2-1; D gene unclear. The CDR3 totals 12 residues. Trimming left V 9 bases short and J 3 bases short, with 9 bases between. CDR3 region: CASRTDYNEQFF. The CDR3 nucleotides are TGTGCCAGTCGGACGGACTACAATGAGCAGTTCTTC.

CDR3 amino acids: CASSIMNYGYTF. The CDR3 DNA sequence: TGTGCCAGCAGCATCATGAACTATGGCTACACCTTC. The genes are TRBV5-5 and TRBJ1-2; no definite D call. Germline loops: CDR1 SGHKS, CDR2 YYEKEE (reference sequence). V was trimmed by 4 bases and J by 2 bases, leaving 6 bases between them. This CDR3 has 12 residues.

The J gene is TRBJ1-2, the V gene TRBV5-1; D gene unclear. Trimming took 4 bases from V and 2 from J, leaving 9 bases between them. Looked up from germline, CDR1 is SGHRS and CDR2 is YFSETQ. The CDR3 has 13 amino acids. This CDR3 is CASSPDDNYGYTF. In DNA form, the CDR3 reads TGCGCCAGCAGCCCAGACGACAACTATGGCTACACCTTC. Drawing the rest from reference TRBV5-1 and TRBJ1-2, the complete variable domain is KAGVTQTPRYLIKTRGQQVTLSCSPISGHRSVSWYQQTPGQGLQFLFEYFSETQRNKGNFPGRFSGRQFSNSRSEMNVSTLELGDSALYLCASSPDDNYGYTFGSGTRLTVV.

The V and J genes are TRBV5-1 and TRBJ2-1; 9 positions agree with TRBD2. The V segment lost 4 bases and the J segment 0 bases; nucleotides outside the gene matches: 5. In germline, CDR1 is SGHRS, CDR2 YFSETQ. The CDR3 has 16 residues. The CDR3 sequence: CASSIAGESSYNEQFF. For the CDR3, the DNA is TGCGCCAGCAGCATAGCGGGGGAGAGCTCCTACAATGAGCAGTTCTTC.

This clonotype was counted ten times or more. The chain links TRBV4-1 to TRBJ2-3; 7 bases align to TRBD2. The CDR3 is 14 residues long. V lost 7 bases to trimming and J lost 5 bases; unmatched junction nucleotides: 9. Germline values: CDR1 MGHRA, CDR2 YSYEKL. The CDR3 bases are TGCGCCAGCACTCTCGGGGAGGGGAGAGATACGCAGTATTTT. Amino acid sequence: CASTLGEGRDTQYF.

The table lists this clonotype with a few counts. The DNA for the CDR3 is TGTGCCAGCAGTGGGACGATGAACACCGGGGAGCTGTTTTTT. Its translation is CASSGTMNTGELFF. This chain joins TRBV9 and TRBJ2-2; D possibly matches TRBD1 or TRBD2 (5 bases each). The CDR3 runs 14 residues. CDR1 and CDR2 (germline): SGDLS, YYNGEE. V lost 5 bases, J lost 1 base, and 9 bases lay in between.

In DNA, the CDR3 is TGCGCCAGCAGCGGGCTCGCGGGGACTGTCACAGATACGCAGTATTTT. Residues: CASSGLAGTVTDTQYF. V gene TRBV5-1 combines with J gene TRBJ2-3; a weak D match, TRBD2 (6 bases). The germline CDR1 and CDR2 sequences are SGHRS and YFSETQ. CDR3 length equals 16 residues. Trimming took off 4 bases at V and 2 bases at J, with 17 bases between the two ends. The variable domain in full, completed from reference TRBV5-1 and TRBJ2-3, reads KAGVTQTPRYLIKTRGQQVTLSCSPISGHRSVSWYQQTPGQGLQFLFEYFSETQRNKGNFPGRFSGRQFSNSRSEMNVSTLELGDSALYLCASSGLAGTVTDTQYFGPGTRLTVL.

The chain has TRBV6-5 and TRBJ2-7; a possible D gene is TRBD2 (6 bases). The last part of the DNA fits TRBJ2-5 better; the J call may be wrong. Germline CDR1 MNHEY, CDR2 SVGAGI. This CDR3 has 16 residues. CDR3 region: CASSYSNRGSGETQYF. The CDR3 coding sequence is TGTGCCAGCAGTTACTCGAATCGGGGGTCGGGTGAGACCCAGTACTTC.

The chain joins TRBV4-3 to TRBJ1-3; D gene ambiguous. The length of the CDR3 is 16 residues. Germline loops: CDR1 LGHNA, CDR2 YSLEER. Trimming left V 0 bases short and J 0 bases short, with 9 bases between. CDR3 amino acids: CASSQDVGHSGNTIYF. The CDR3 DNA sequence: TGCGCCAGCAGCCAAGATGTGGGCCACTCTGGAAACACCATATATTTT.

This clonotype was counted a few times. In nucleotides, the CDR3 is TGTGCCAGCAGCGGACAGCAGAATCAGCCCCAGCATTTT. It encodes CASSGQQNQPQHF. The chain joins TRBV7-2 to TRBJ1-5; tentatively, D is TRBD1 (6 bases). This CDR3 has 13 amino acids. Per the germline V gene, CDR1 is SGHTA and CDR2 is FQGNSA. The V and J ends lost 5 bases and 4 bases respectively, with 9 bases between them. Full variable domain (missing parts from reference TRBV7-2 and TRBJ1-5): GAGVSQSPSNKVTEKGKDVELRCDPISGHTALYWYRQSLGQGLEFLIYFQGNSAPDKSGLPSDRFSAERTGGSVSTLTIQRTQQEDSAVYLCASSGQQNQPQHFGDGTRLSIL.

This clonotype was seen ten or more times. This chain joins TRBV6-1 and TRBJ2-3; D remains unclear. Germline CDR1 reads MNHNS; CDR2 reads SASEGT. This CDR3 comprises 11 residues. With 4 bases removed from V and 9 bases from J, the gap between germline ends came to 8 bases. The CDR3 region is CASSAETTQYF. CDR3 coding DNA: TGTGCCAGCAGTGCAGAAACGACGCAGTATTTT.

There are many counts of this clonotype. The chain uses TRBV5-1 and TRBJ2-5; D is tentatively TRBD1 or TRBD2 (5 bases each). CDR1 is SGHRS and CDR2 is YFSETQ in the germline V gene. CDR3 length: 14 amino acids. Deletions cut 0 bases from V and 4 bases from J, with 10 bases between. The CDR3 sequence: CASSLEGTGETQYF. The CDR3 DNA sequence: TGCGCCAGCAGCTTGGAGGGGACGGGAGAGACCCAGTACTTC.

The rearrangement links TRBV20-1 to TRBJ1-1, with TRBD1 as a possible D gene (6 bases). The V end was cut by 4 bases, the J end by 6 bases, with 15 bases between. Germline CDR1 DFQATT, CDR2 SNEGSKA (reference sequence). The length of the CDR3 is 13 residues. CDR3 nucleotides: TGCAGTGCTAAGGGAGGGGGGCCGGCTGAAGCTTTCTTT. Encoded protein: CSAKGGGPAEAFF.

At least ten counts were recorded for this clonotype. The chain joins TRBV12-3 or TRBV12-4 to TRBJ2-3; D may be TRBD1 (6 bases). The length of the CDR3 is 13 residues. V shed 6 bases and J shed 2 bases, with 9 bases lying between them. Here the CDR3 reads CASRRQDTDTQYF. The CDR3 DNA follows: TGTGCCAGCAGAAGACAGGACACAGATACGCAGTATTTT.

The chain carries TRBV5-1 and TRBJ2-3; either TRBD1 or TRBD2 may fit D (6 bases each). Germline V gene data show CDR1 as SGHRS and CDR2 as YFSETQ. Trimming left V 2 bases short and J 0 bases short, with 10 bases between. The CDR3 is 15 amino acids. For the CDR3, the DNA is TGCGCCAGCAGCTTTGGGGGGCGTAGCACAGATACGCAGTATTTT. Translating gives CASSFGGRSTDTQYF.

This clonotype was picked up a small number of times. The chain combines TRBV12-3 or TRBV12-4 with TRBJ1-2, with unresolved D. The V gene lost 6 bases and the J gene lost 5 bases, with 16 bases spanning the gap. The CDR3 consists of 14 residues. The chain's CDR3 is CASSQSWYLYGYTF. The CDR3 DNA follows: TGTGCCAGCAGCCAGAGCTGGTACCTTTATGGCTACACCTTC.

This rearrangement joins TRBV6-5 to TRBJ1-4; a possible D gene is TRBD1 (5 bases). The CDR3 spans 15 residues. The V and J ends lost 2 bases and 6 bases respectively, with 13 bases between them. The germline gives CDR1 MNHEY, CDR2 SVGAGI. CDR3 protein: CASSYRPGLDEKLFF. CDR3 DNA: TGTGCCAGCAGTTACCGACCGGGACTTGATGAAAAACTGTTTTTT.

This chain joins TRBV6-2 or TRBV6-3 and TRBJ1-4; D uncertain. Between the trimmed V and J ends, which lost 2 bases and 5 bases, there was a span of 18 bases. This CDR3 is 17 amino acids long. CDR1 is MNHEY and CDR2 is SVGEGT in the germline V gene. The CDR3 DNA is TGTGCCAGCAGTTACACCGTTTATGAGGGAGAAAATGAAAAACTGTTTTTT. It translates to CASSYTVYEGENEKLFF.

The CDR3 DNA reads TGTGCCAGCAGCTCATCCCACAGCGGTTTCGGGCTCACAGATACGCAGTATTTT. Residues: CASSSSHSGFGLTDTQYF. The V call is TRBV12-3 or TRBV12-4, the J call TRBJ2-3; the D gene is possibly TRBD2 (5 bases). The CDR3 runs to 18 residues. V was shortened by 6 bases and J by 2 bases, with 24 bases between the two germline ends.